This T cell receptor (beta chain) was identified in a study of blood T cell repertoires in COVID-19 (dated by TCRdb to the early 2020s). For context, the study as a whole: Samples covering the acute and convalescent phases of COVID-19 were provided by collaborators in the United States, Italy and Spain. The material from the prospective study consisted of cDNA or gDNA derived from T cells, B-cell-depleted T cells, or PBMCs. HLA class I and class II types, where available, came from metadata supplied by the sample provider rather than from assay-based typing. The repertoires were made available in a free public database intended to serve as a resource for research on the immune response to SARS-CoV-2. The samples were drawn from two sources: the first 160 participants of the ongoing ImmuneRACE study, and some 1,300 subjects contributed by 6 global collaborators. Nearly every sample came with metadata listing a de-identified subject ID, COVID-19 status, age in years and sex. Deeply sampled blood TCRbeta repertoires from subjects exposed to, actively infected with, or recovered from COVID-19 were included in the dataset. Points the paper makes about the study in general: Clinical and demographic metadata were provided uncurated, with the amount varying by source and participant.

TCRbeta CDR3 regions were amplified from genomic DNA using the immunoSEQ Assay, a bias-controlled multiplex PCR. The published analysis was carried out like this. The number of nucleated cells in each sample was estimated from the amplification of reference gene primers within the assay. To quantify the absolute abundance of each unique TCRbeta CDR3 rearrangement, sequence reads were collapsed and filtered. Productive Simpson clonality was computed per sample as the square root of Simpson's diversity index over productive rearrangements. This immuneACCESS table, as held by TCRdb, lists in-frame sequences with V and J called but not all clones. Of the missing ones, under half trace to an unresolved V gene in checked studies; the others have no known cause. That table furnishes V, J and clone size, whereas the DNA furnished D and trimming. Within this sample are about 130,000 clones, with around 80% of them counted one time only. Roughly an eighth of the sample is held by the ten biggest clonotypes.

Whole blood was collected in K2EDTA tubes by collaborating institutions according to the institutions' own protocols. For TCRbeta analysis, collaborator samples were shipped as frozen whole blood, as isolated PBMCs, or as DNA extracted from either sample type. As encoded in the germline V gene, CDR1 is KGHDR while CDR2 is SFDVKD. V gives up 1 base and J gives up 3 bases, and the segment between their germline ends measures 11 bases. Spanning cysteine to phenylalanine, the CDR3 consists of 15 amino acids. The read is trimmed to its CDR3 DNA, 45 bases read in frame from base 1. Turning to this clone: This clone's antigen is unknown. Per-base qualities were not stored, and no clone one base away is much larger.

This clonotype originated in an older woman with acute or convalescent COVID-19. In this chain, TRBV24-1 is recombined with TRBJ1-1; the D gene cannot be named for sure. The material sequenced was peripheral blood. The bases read TGTGCCACCAGTGATTTAAAGGAGGAGGACACTGAAGCTTTCTTT. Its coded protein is CATSDLKEEDTEAFF.